This TCR beta chain was observed in a study of cytotoxic CD8 clonotypes in ibrutinib-treated CLL. Study overall: Around 25 partial and 2 complete responses; at median approximately 68 months, roughly 15 remitted, approximately 12 progressed. General study findings and limits: Public clonotypes, found uncommonly, either contracted or stayed stable on treatment. Baseline clonality, above age-matched healthy donor levels, tracked circulating CD8+ T-cell counts.

Germline lookup yields CDR1 SGDLS and CDR2 YYNGEE. The V gene end was trimmed by 0 bases and the J gene end by 4 bases; junction bases not matched to a gene: 10. This CDR3 has 17 residues. Points on this clone: What it binds is not known.

Repertoires were generated with immunoSEQ multiplex PCR, while TCRdb's copy carries only in-frame clones and drops some. The sample has nearly 300,000 clones; more than 70% are singletons. The chain carries TRBV9 and TRBJ1-2; 9 bases align to TRBD1. The TCR sequence derives from a human donor with chronic lymphocytic leukemia. The sequenced sample was PBMCs, obtained at disease progression, from a patient treated with ibrutinib. The CDR3 coding sequence is TGTGCCAGCAGCGTAGACCCGGGGGACAGGGTATCCTATGGCTACACCTTC. This sequence encodes CASSVDPGDRVSYGYTF. Variable domain in full (rest from reference TRBV9 and TRBJ1-2): DSGVTQTPKHLITATGQRVTLRCSPRSGDLSVYWYQQSLDQGLQFLIQYYNGEERAKGNILERFSAQQFPDLHSELNLSSLELGDSALYFCASSVDPGDRVSYGYTFGSGTRLTVV.